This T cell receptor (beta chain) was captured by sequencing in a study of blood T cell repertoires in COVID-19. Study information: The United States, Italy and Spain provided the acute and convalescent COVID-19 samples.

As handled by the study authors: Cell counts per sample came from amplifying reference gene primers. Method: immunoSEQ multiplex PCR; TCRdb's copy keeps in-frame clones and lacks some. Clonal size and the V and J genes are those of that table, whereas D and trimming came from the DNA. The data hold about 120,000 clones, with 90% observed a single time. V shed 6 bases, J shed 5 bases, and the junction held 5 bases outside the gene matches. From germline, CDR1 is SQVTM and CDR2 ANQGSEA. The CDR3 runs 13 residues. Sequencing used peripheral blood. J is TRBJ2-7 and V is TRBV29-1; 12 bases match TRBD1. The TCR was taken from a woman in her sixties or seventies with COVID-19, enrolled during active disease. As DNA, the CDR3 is TGCAGCGTGAGGGACAGGGGGCCCAACGAGCAGTACTTC. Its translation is CSVRDRGPNEQYF.